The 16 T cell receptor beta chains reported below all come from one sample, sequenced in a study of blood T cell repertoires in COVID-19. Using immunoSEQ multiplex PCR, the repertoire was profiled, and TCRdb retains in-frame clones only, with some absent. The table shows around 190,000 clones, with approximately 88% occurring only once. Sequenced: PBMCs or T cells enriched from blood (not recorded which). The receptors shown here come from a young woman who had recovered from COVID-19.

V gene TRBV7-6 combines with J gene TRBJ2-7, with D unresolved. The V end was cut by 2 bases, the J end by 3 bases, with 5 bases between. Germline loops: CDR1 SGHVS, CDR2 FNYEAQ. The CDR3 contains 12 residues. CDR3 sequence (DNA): TGTGCCAGCAGCTTAAACGGCTACGAGCAGTACTTC. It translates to CASSLNGYEQYF.

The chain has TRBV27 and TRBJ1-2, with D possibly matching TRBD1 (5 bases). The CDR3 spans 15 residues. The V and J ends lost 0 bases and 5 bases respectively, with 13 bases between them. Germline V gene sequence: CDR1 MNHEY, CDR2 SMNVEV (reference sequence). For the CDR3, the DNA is TGTGCCAGCAGTTTATCTAGGGGCTCCCCTTATGGCTACACCTTC. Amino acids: CASSLSRGSPYGYTF.

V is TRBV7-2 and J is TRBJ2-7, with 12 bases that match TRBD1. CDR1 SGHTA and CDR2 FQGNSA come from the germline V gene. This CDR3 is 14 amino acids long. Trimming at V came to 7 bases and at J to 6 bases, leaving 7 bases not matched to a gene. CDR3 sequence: CASNLGQGAREQYF. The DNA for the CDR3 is TGTGCCAGCAACCTGGGACAGGGGGCTCGCGAGCAGTACTTC.

For the CDR3, the DNA is TGTGCCAGCAGTTCCGCCCAGCTAGCGGGGCGAGAGACCCAGTACTTC. Translation gives CASSSAQLAGRETQYF. This chain connects TRBV28 to TRBJ2-5, with TRBD2 identical over 9 bases. J was trimmed by 4 bases and V by 4 bases; bases with no gene match: 10. CDR1 is MDHEN and CDR2 is SYDVKM in the germline V gene. The CDR3 is 16 amino acids.

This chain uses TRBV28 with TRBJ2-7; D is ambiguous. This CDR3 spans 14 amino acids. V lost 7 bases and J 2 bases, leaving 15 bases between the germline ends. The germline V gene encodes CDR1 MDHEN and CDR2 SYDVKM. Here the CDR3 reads CASTKERGPYEQYF. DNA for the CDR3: TGTGCCAGCACGAAAGAAAGAGGCCCCTACGAGCAGTACTTC.

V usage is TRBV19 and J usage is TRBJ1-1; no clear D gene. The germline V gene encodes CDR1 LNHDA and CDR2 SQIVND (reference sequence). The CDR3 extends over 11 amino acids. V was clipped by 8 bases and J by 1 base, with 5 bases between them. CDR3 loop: CASEENTEAFF. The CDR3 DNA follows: TGTGCCAGTGAGGAGAACACTGAAGCTTTCTTT.

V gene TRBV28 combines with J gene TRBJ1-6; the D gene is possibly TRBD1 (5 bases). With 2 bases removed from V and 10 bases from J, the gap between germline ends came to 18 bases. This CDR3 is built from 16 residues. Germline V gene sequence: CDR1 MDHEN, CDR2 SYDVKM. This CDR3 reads CASSLVSAAGWSPLHF. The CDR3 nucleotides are TGTGCCAGCAGTTTAGTTTCGGCGGCAGGGTGGTCACCCCTCCACTTT.

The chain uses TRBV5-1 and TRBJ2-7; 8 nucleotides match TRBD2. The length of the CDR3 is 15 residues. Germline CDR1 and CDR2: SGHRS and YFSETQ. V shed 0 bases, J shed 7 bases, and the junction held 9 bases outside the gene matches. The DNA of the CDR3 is TGCGCCAGCAGCTTGGTAGGTCCAGCGGGAGCGGAGCAGTACTTC. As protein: CASSLVGPAGAEQYF.

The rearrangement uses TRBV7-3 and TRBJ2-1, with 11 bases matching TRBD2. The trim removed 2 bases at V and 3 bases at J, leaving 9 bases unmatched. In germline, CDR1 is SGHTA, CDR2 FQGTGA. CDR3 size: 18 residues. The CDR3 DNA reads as TGTGCCAGCAGCTTACCCGCCGGGACTAGCGGAAACTACAATGAGCAGTTCTTC. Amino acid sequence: CASSLPAGTSGNYNEQFF.

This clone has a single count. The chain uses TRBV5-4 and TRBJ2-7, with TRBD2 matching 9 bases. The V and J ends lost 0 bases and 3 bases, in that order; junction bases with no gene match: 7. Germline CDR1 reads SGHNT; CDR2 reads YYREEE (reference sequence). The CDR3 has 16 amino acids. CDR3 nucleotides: TGTGCCAGCAGCTTGGCCATGGCTAGCGGGGACTACGAGCAGTACTTC. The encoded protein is CASSLAMASGDYEQYF.

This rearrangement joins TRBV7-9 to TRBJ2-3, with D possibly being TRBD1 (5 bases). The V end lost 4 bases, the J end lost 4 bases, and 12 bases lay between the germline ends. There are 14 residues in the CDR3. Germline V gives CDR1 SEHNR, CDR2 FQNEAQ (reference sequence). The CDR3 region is CASSSRTKPDTQYF. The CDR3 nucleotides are TGTGCCAGCAGCTCTAGGACAAAGCCAGATACGCAGTATTTT.

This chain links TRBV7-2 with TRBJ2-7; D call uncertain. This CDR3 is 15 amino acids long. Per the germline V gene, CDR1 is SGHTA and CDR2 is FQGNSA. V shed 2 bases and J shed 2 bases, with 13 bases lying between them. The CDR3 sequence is CASSLISTSTYEQYF. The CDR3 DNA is TGTGCCAGCAGCTTAATTAGCACATCTACCTACGAGCAGTACTTC.

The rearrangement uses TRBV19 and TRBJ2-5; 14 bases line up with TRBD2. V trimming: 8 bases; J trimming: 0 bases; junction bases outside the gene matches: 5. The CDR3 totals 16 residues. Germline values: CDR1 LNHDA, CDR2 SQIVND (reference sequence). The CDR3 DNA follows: TGTGCCAGTCGGACTAGCGGGGGGAGTTACCAAGAGACCCAGTACTTC. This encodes CASRTSGGSYQETQYF. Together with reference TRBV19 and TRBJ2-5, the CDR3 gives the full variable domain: DGGITQSPKYLFRKEGQNVTLSCEQNLNHDAMYWYRQDPGQGLRLIYYSQIVNDFQKGDIAEGYSVSREKKESFPLTVTSAQKNPTAFYLCASRTSGGSYQETQYFGPGTRLLVL.

CDR3 amino acids: CAGGTSGSHYEQYF. The DNA of the CDR3 is TGTGCCGGAGGGACTAGCGGGAGCCACTACGAGCAGTACTTC. The V and J genes are TRBV18 and TRBJ2-7; TRBD2 matches 14 bases. The V gene end was trimmed by 11 bases and the J gene end by 3 bases; junction bases not matched to a gene: 6. Germline CDR1 and CDR2: KGHSH and LQKENI. There are 14 residues in the CDR3.

The CDR3 is CASSPTDYEQYF. The DNA for the CDR3 is TGCGCCAGCAGCCCCACAGACTACGAGCAGTACTTC. The gene calls are TRBV5-1 and TRBJ2-7; D not resolved. The CDR3 consists of 12 residues. Germline CDR1 is SGHRS and CDR2 is YFSETQ. Trimming shortened V by 4 bases and J by 3 bases, and 8 bases separated the two germline ends.

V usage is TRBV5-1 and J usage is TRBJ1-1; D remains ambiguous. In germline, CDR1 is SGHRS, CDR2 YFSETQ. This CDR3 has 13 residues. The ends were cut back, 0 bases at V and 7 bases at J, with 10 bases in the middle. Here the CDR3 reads CASSLEPGDEAFF. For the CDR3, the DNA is TGCGCCAGCAGCTTGGAGCCAGGCGATGAAGCTTTCTTT.